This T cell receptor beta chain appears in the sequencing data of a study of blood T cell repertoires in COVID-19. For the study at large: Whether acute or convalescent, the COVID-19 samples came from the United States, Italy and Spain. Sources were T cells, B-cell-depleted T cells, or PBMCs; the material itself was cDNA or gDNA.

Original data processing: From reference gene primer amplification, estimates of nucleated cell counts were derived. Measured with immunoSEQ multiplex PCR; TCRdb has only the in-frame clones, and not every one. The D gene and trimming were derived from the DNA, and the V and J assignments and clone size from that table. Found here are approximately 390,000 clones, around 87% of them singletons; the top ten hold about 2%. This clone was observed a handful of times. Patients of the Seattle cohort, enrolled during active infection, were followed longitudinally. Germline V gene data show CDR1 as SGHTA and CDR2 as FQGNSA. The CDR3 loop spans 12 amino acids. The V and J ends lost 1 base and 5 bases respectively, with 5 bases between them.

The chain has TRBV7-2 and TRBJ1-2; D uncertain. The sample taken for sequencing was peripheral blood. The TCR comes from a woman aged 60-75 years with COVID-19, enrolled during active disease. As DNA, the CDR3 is TGTGCCAGCAGCTTAGGGAGATATGGCTACACCTTC. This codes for CASSLGRYGYTF.